This TCR beta chain was identified in a study of cytotoxic CD8 clonotypes in ibrutinib-treated CLL. On the study more broadly: Per sample, productive templates averaged approximately 260,000 and productive rearrangements averaged about 92,000.

This clone was seen only a few times. Its antigen is unidentified. The protocol was immunoSEQ multiplex PCR, while the TCRdb copy is restricted to in-frame clones and leaves out a portion. The table records about 150,000 clones, about 75% of them present only once. Study results and limitations: Baseline clonality was higher than in age-matched healthy donors and moved in step with circulating CD8+ T-cell counts. Public clonotypes (which were uncommon) either contracted or remained stable on treatment.

The TCR originated in a human donor with chronic lymphocytic leukemia. Sequences were derived from PBMCs, sampled after 24 months of ibrutinib treatment.

This CDR3 reads CAIGEGPHQPQHF. The DNA of the CDR3 is TGTGCCATCGGGGAGGGACCCCATCAGCCCCAGCATTTT. V gene TRBV10-3 combines with J gene TRBJ1-5; tentatively, D is TRBD1 (5 bases). CDR3 length: 13 amino acids. V was cut by 8 bases and J by 5 bases, with 13 bases left in between. CDR1 is ENHRY and CDR2 is SYGVKD in the germline V gene.